This T cell receptor (beta chain) was sequenced in a study of prognosis after radiotherapy for stage I lung cancer. Study at large: Each patient with non-small cell lung cancer was deemed medically inoperable. Adenocarcinoma was the tumor type in twelve patients, squamous cell carcinoma in more than 5. Points from the study as a whole: Metastatic and non-metastatic patients reportedly diverged in TRBV and TRBJ gene usage.

Multiplex PCR, run in two rounds, amplified TCR beta CDR3 from genomic DNA. The first PCR round targeted every TRBV and TRBJ gene with specific primers. One entry per CDR3 protein, called by TCRdb with MiXCR from the multiplex PCR reads. Seen here are 15,000 to 20,000 distinct CDR3 sequences, 26% observed once, and the top ten hold 22%. This clonotype was seen many times. Antigen unknown. This CDR3 has 16 amino acids. The V gene's germline CDR1 is SGHAT and CDR2 FQNNGV. V lost 5 bases and J lost 1; bases outside the gene matches: 6. The sample here was PBMCs, taken before or after stereotactic body radiation therapy (not recorded which). This TCR came from a donor over 45 with non-small cell lung cancer. This chain uses TRBV11-2 with TRBJ1-4; 8 bases are a match to TRBD1. In DNA form, the CDR3 reads TGTGCCAGCAGCCCAGGACAGGGTGGAACTAATGAAAAACTGTTTTTT. Residues: CASSPGQGGTNEKLFF.